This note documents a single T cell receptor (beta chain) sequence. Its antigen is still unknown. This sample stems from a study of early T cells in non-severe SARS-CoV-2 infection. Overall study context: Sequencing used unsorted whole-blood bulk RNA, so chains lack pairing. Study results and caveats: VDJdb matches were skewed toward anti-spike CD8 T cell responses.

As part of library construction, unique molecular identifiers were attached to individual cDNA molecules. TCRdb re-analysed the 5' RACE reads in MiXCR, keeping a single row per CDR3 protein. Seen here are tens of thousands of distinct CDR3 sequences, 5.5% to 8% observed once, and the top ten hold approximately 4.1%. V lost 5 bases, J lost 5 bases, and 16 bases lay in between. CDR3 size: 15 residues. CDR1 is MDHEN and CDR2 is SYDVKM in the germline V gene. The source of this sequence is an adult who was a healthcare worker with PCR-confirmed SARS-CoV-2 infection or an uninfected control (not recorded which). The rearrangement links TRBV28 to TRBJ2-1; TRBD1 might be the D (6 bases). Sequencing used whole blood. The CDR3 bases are TGTGCCAGCAGTCCTCAAACGGACAGCGACAATGAGCAGTTCTTC. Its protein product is CASSPQTDSDNEQFF.